This T cell receptor beta chain is drawn from a study of early T cells in non-severe SARS-CoV-2 infection (dated by TCRdb to the early 2020s). Looking at the study overall: Bulk RNA from unsorted whole blood was used for TCR sequencing, so alpha and beta chains could not be paired.

To note about this clonotype: Its target antigen remains unknown. A read error may produce the germline difference seen at one junction end.

As encoded in the germline V gene (reference sequence), CDR1 is LGHDT while CDR2 is YNNKEL. The CDR3, cysteine through phenylalanine, is 14 amino acids long. The entry retains the CDR3 DNA only, 42 bases that are in frame from base 1. The study was a case-control design nested within a healthcare worker cohort in London, UK, with weekly nasopharyngeal swab PCR tests and blood sampling. Between 23 and 31 March 2020, the week of the UK lockdown, healthcare workers were enrolled and then followed up weekly for as long as 16 weeks. Libraries were built with 5' RACE. The reads were generated on a NextSeq 500. Unique molecular identifiers were attached to individual cDNA molecules in the TCR library protocol so that sequencing error and PCR bias could be corrected. Both TCR alpha and beta chains were sequenced, and tight co-correlation was observed between alpha and beta sequence abundances in each sample. On the authors' methods: V gene, J gene and CDR3 annotation of TCR sequences was performed with Decombinator V4. TCRs were defined as expanded if a significant change between any two time points was detected under a Poisson model with p below 0.0001. TCR abundances were normalised to the total number of TCRs sequenced per sample and expressed as counts per million. MAIT TCRs were defined by TRAV1-2 paired with TRAJ12, TRAJ20 or TRAJ33, and iNKT TCRs by TRAV10 paired with TRAJ18. VDJdb, accessed 1 November 2021, was searched for CMV, EBV and SARS-CoV-2 annotated TCRs, excluding TCRs annotated for multiple antigens. TCRdb trimmed public reads at Q25 via fastp, called clones via MiXCR and kept in-frame beta chains. Each entry is one CDR3 protein sequence, shown with its most common DNA and genes. These V and J calls are TCRdb output, not the study's own analysis. The sample has some 90,000 distinct CDR3 sequences on record, about 15% of them singletons. Around 5.4% of the sample is in the top ten clones.

General findings and caveats noted by the study authors: VDJdb matching was skewed toward anti-spike CD8 responses and likely underestimated virus-specific expansions, missing private and CD4 specificities.

The chain employs TRBV3-1 and TRBJ2-7; 7 bases in the middle match TRBD2. The sample taken for sequencing was whole blood. The sequence was collected from an adult who was a healthcare worker with PCR-confirmed SARS-CoV-2 infection or an uninfected control (not recorded which). The DNA sequence reads TGTGCCAGCGGCCAATGGACTAGGGTCCACGAGCAGTACTTC. This encodes CASGQWTRVHEQYF.